This note documents a single TCR beta chain sequence. This clone was observed a single time. Its antigen is not yet known. Qualities for individual bases were not recorded, and no much larger clone is one base off. The CDR3 covers 13 residues, taking in both the cysteine and the phenylalanine. Here the CDR3 DNA is all that survives: 39 bases in frame from base 1. Cut back by 2 bases and 4 bases, the V and J ends lie 6 bases apart. CDR1 and CDR2 are drawn from the germline V gene (reference sequence): MNHEY, SMNVEV. The entry originates in a study of blood T cell repertoires in COVID-19 (dated by TCRdb to the early 2020s). Describing the broader study: Samples from collaborators originated in the United States, Italy and Spain and spanned both the acute and convalescent phases of COVID-19. Sample metadata almost always included a de-identified subject ID, COVID-19 status, age in years and sex. Where HLA class I and class II types were available, the types were taken from metadata supplied by the sample provider, not from assay-based typing. The material from the prospective study consisted of cDNA or gDNA derived from T cells, B-cell-depleted T cells, or PBMCs. Deeply sampled blood TCRbeta repertoires from subjects exposed to, actively infected with, or recovered from COVID-19 were included in the dataset. The repertoires were released in a freely available public database intended as a resource for research on the immune response to SARS-CoV-2. The samples were drawn from two sources: the first 160 participants of the ongoing ImmuneRACE study, and 950 to 1,500 subjects contributed by 6 global collaborators.

TCRbeta CDR3 regions were amplified from genomic DNA using the immunoSEQ Assay, a bias-controlled multiplex PCR. Concerning the study's data processing: The number of nucleated cells in each sample was estimated by amplification of reference gene primers within the assay. Sequence reads were collapsed and filtered to measure the absolute abundance of every unique TCRbeta CDR3 rearrangement. For each sample, productive Simpson clonality was calculated as the square root of Simpson's diversity index over productive rearrangements. TCRdb limited this immuneACCESS table to in-frame rearrangements with V and J called. A share of clones is missing; checked studies link under half to unresolved V genes, and the rest is unexplained. V, J and clone size were drawn from that table, and D and trimming were deduced from the DNA. Across this sample there are fewer than 200,000 clones, with less than 90% seen only once. Of the sample, roughly 25% is held by the ten largest clones.

The collaborating institutions used their own protocols to collect whole blood in K2EDTA tubes. For TCRbeta analysis, collaborators shipped samples in one of three forms: frozen whole blood, isolated PBMCs, or DNA extracted from either of those sample types. Study-wide findings and limitations: The amount of clinical and demographic metadata varied by source and participant and was provided uncurated.

The TCR comes from a man in his fifties or sixties with acute or convalescent COVID-19. What was sequenced was peripheral blood. The sequence links TRBV27 to TRBJ1-5, with no confident D gene call. The DNA sequence reads TGTGCCAGCAGTTTAGACAAAAATCAGCCCCAGCATTTT. Its protein product is CASSLDKNQPQHF.